This TCR beta chain was sequenced during a study of cytomegalovirus exposure and HLA in healthy donors. Study in general: The Caucasian-associated ancestry cluster contained about four fifths of the approximately 400 genotyped donors.

PCR involved 60 Vbeta and 13 Jbeta primers. Assay used: immunoSEQ multiplex PCR; TCRdb lists only in-frame clones, some missing. The sample has tens of thousands of clones, around four fifths seen once. Although they were nominally healthy when sampled, donors likely had unrecorded immune exposures. Study-wide results and caveats: Sequencing likely produced, as an artifact, a cluster of highly shared sequence variants. Immune exposure information comprised only CMV serostatus.

This CDR3 comprises 14 residues. Trimming cost V 5 bases and J 11 bases; bases outside gene matches: 9. Looked up from germline, CDR1 is KGHSH and CDR2 is LQKENI. As for this clone: What it recognizes is unknown.

The chain links TRBV18 to TRBJ1-1, with TRBD1 matching over 12 bases. The origin of this receptor is a woman aged 50 to 60 in good health and CMV-seropositive. Sequenced input: PBMCs. CDR3 in amino acids: CASSGGTGGLDAFF. The CDR3 nucleotides are TGTGCCAGCTCAGGAGGGACAGGGGGCCTTGATGCTTTCTTT.